Listed below are T cell receptor beta chains from one sample, sequenced in a study of blood T cell repertoires in COVID-19. TCRdb's table, derived via immunoSEQ multiplex PCR, lists solely in-frame clones and lacks some. Of 200,000 to 250,000 clones listed, 70% to 90% are singletons. The material sequenced was PBMCs or T cells enriched from blood (not recorded which). The source of these receptors is a man aged 25 to 40 who had recovered from COVID-19. Both conserved end residues are part of each CDR3. The order of the fields is clone size, D gene, J gene, V gene, CDR3 DNA, CDR3 protein. The D gene is left open where the match is weak. Expanded clones get a size class; other rows say once, few or many, or leave the size out.

>.|TRBD2|TRBJ2-2|TRBV5-4
TGTGCCAGCAGCAGTCCGCGGGAGGGAACCGGGGAGCTGTTTTTT
CASSSPREGTGELFF
>few|.|TRBJ1-3|TRBV5-6
TGTGCCAGCACCACCCTCGGTAGCTCTGGAAACACCATATATTTT
CASTTLGSSGNTIYF
>.|TRBD2|TRBJ2-1|TRBV7-3
TGTGCCAGCAGCTTAGCGGGGGGGCAGGGCAATGAGCAGTTCTTC
CASSLAGGQGNEQFF
>.|TRBD1|TRBJ2-7|TRBV24-1
TGTGCCACCAGTGACACAGGGGTCGAGCAGTACTTC
CATSDTGVEQYF
>.|TRBD1|TRBJ2-1|TRBV5-1
TGCGCCAGCAGCCCGGGACAGTACAATGAGCAGTTCTTC
CASSPGQYNEQFF
>.|TRBD1|TRBJ2-7|TRBV5-6
TGTGCCAGCAGCTTATTGGACAGGGATTACGAGCAGTACTTC
CASSLLDRDYEQYF
>.|TRBD1|TRBJ1-5|TRBV10-1
TGCGCCAGCAGTAAAAAACGGGACAGGGTTTTTGTAGGTTCCGGCGGTCAGCCCCAGCATTTT
CASSKKRDRVFVGSGGQPQHF
>.|.|TRBJ1-2|TRBV5-6
TGTGCCAGCAGCTTGGGGGAGAACTATGGCTACACCTTC
CASSLGENYGYTF
>.|TRBD1|TRBJ1-2|TRBV2
TGTGCCAGCAGTTCCGACAGGGCCGGCTACACCTTC
CASSSDRAGYTF
>.|TRBD2|TRBJ2-4|TRBV19
TGTGCCAGTAGTTCGGACCTAGCGGGGGGGCTAGCCAAAAACATTCAGTACTTC
CASSSDLAGGLAKNIQYF
>once|TRBD2|TRBJ2-5|TRBV7-9
TGTGCCAGCAGCCCCCAAACCGCCAGACTAGCGGGCGGGGAGACCCAGTACTTC
CASSPQTARLAGGETQYF
>.|TRBD1|TRBJ1-5|TRBV3-1/TRBV3-2
TGTGCCAGCAGCCAAGGGGACAGGGGGAGTCAGCCCCAGCATTTT
CASSQGDRGSQPQHF
>.|TRBD1|TRBJ1-1|TRBV6-5
TGTGCCAGCAGGGACCCTCGACAGGGAAATCACAAAGCTTTCTTT
CASRDPRQGNHKAFF
>.|.|TRBJ1-1|TRBV9
TGTGCCAGCGCCCTTGTGCGGGGGAGGGACACTGAAGCTTTCTTT
CASALVRGRDTEAFF
>.|.|TRBJ1-1|TRBV12-3/TRBV12-4
TGTGCCAGCAGTTCGTATCTCAGACAGAAAGCTTTCTTT
CASSSYLRQKAFF
>.|.|TRBJ1-2|TRBV10-3
TGTGCCATCAGTGAAGACAAAAACTATGGCTACACCTTC
CAISEDKNYGYTF
>once|.|TRBJ2-7|TRBV2
TGTGCCAGCAGTGGTCTGGCAGGGTTGGCATTC
CASSGLAGLAF
>.|TRBD2|TRBJ2-4|TRBV7-3
TGTGCCAGCAGCTTAGCCCCAGCGGGGGGTCAAAACATTCAGTACTTC
CASSLAPAGGQNIQYF
>.|.|TRBJ2-5|TRBV5-6
TGTGCCAGCAGCTTGGAGTGGCAGGGGGGAGAGACCCAGTACTTC
CASSLEWQGGETQYF
>.|.|TRBJ1-1|TRBV7-9
TGTGCCAGCAGCTTCGCCGGGAGCAACACTGAAGCTTTCTTT
CASSFAGSNTEAFF